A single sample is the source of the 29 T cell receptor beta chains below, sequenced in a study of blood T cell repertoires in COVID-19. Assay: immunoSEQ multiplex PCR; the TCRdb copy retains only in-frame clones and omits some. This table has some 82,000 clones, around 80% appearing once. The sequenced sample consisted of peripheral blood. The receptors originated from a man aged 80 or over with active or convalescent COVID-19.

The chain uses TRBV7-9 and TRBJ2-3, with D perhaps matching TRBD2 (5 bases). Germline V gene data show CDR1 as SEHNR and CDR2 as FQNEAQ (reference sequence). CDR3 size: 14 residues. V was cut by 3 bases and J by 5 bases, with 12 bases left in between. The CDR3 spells CASSFSGLIDTQYF. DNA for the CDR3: TGTGCCAGCAGCTTCTCCGGACTGATAGATACGCAGTATTTT.

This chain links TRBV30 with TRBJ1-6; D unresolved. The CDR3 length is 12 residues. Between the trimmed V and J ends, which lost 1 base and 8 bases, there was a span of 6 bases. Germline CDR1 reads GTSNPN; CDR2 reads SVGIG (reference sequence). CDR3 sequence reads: CAWSGRHSPLHF. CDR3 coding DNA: TGTGCCTGGAGTGGGCGGCATTCACCCCTCCACTTT.

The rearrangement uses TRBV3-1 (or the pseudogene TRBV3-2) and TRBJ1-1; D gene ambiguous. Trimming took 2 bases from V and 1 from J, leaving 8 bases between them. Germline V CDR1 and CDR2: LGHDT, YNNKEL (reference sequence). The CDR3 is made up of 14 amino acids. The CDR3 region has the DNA TGTGCCAGCAGCCAAAACTTCCAGAACACTGAAGCTTTCTTT. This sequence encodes CASSQNFQNTEAFF.

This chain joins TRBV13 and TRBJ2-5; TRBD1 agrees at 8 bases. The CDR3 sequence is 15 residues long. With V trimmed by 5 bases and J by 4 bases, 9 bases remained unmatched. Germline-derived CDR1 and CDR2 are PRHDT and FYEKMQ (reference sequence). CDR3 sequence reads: CASSRLDRVGETQYF. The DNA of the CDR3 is TGTGCCAGCAGCCGGCTGGACAGGGTAGGAGAGACCCAGTACTTC.

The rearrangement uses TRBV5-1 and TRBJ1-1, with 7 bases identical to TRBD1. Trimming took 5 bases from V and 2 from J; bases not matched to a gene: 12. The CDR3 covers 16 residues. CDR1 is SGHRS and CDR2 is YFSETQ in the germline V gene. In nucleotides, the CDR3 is TGCGCCAGCAGTACCCAATTAGGACAGGCCAACACTGAAGCTTTCTTT. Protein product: CASSTQLGQANTEAFF.

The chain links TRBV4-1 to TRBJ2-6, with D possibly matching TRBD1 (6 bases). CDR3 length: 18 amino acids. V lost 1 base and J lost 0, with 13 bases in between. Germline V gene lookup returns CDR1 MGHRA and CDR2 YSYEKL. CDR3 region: CASSQVGRGRSGANVLTF. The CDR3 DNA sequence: TGCGCCAGCAGCCAAGTTGGCAGGGGACGCTCTGGGGCCAACGTCCTGACTTTC.

Here the CDR3 DNA reads TGTGCCAGCAGTCCCCTTGGACAGGGCAACTATGGCTACACCTTC. Its translation: CASSPLGQGNYGYTF. This chain joins TRBV6-5 and TRBJ1-2; 8 positions agree with TRBD1. Germline V gene lookup returns CDR1 MNHEY and CDR2 SVGAGI. The CDR3 is 15 residues long. After removal of 5 bases from V and 2 bases from J, the junction contained 7 bases not matched to a gene.

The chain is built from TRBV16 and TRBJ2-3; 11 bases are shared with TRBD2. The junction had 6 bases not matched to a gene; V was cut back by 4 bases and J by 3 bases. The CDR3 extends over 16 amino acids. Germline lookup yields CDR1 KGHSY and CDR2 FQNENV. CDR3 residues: CASSLPLAGVTDTQYF. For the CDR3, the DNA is TGTGCCAGCAGCCTACCACTAGCGGGAGTGACAGATACGCAGTATTTT.

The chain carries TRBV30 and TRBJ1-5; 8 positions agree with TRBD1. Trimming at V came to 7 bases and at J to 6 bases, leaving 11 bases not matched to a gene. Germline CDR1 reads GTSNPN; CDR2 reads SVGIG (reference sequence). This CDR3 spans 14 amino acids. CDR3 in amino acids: CALSPDRVPQPQHF. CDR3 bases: TGTGCCTTATCCCCGGACAGGGTCCCTCAGCCCCAGCATTTT.

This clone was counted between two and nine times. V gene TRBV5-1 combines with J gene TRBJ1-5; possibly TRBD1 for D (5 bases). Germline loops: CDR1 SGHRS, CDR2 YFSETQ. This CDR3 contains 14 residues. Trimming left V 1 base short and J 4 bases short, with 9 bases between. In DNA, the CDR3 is TGCGCCAGCAGCTTGAGCCAGGGTAATCAGCCCCAGCATTTT. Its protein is CASSLSQGNQPQHF.

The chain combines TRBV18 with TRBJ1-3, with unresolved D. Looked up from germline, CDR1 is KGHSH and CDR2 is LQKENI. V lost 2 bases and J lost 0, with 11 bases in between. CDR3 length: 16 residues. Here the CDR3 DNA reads TGTGCCAGCTCACCAGGGCTAATAAGCTCTGGAAACACCATATATTTT. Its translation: CASSPGLISSGNTIYF.

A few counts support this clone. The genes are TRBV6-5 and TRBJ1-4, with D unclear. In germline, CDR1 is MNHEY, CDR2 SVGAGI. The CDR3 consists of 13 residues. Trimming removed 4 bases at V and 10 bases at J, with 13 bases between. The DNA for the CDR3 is TGTGCCAGCAGTTTGGTTGAAAGAGGAAAACTGTTTTTT. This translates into CASSLVERGKLFF.

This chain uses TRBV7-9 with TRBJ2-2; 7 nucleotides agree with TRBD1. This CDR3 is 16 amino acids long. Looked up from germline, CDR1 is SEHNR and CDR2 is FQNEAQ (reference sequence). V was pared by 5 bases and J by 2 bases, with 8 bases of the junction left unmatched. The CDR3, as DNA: TGTGCCAGCAGCATCGAACAGGGGTCTAACACCGGGGAGCTGTTTTTT. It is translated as CASSIEQGSNTGELFF.

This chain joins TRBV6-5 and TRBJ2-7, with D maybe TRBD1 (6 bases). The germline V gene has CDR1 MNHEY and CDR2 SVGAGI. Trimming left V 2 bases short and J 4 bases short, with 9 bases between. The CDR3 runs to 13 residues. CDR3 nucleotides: TGTGCCAGCAGTTACCCCGGACAGTACGAGCAGTACTTC. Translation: CASSYPGQYEQYF.

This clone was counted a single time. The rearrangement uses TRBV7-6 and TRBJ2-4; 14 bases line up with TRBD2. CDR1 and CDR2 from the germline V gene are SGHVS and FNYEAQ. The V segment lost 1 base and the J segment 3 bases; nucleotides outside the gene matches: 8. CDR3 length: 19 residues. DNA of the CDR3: TGTGCCAGCAGCTTAGGGAGACTAGCGGGGGGGCCGGGCAAAAACATTCAGTACTTC. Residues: CASSLGRLAGGPGKNIQYF.

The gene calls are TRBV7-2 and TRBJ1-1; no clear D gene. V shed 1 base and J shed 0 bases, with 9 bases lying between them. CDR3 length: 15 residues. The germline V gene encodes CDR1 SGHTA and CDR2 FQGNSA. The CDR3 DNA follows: TGTGCCAGCAGCTTAGTCCACTCTTTGAACACTGAAGCTTTCTTT. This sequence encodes CASSLVHSLNTEAFF.

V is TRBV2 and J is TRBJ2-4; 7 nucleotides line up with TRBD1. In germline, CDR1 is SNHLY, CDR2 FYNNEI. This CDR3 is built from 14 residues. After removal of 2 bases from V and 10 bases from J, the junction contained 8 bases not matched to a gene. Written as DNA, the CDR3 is TGTGCCAGCAGTGAACTAGGGGGCCGGGGAATTCAGTACTTC. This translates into CASSELGGRGIQYF.

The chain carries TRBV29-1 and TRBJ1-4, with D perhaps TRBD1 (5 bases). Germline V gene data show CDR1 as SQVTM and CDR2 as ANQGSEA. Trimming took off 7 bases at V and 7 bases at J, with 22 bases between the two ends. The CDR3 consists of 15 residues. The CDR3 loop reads CSAGGVGAVGEKLFF. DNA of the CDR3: TGCAGCGCCGGAGGGGTAGGGGCGGTTGGTGAAAAACTGTTTTTT.

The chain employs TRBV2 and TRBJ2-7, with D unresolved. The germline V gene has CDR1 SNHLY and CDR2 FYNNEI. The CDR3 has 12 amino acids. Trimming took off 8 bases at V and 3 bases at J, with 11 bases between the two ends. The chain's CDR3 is CASRLSLYEQYF. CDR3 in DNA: TGTGCCAGCCGACTTTCGCTCTACGAGCAGTACTTC.

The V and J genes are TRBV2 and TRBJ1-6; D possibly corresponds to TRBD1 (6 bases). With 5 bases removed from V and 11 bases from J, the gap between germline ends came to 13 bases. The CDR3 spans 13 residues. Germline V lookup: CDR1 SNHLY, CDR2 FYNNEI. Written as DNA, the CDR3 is TGTGCCAGCAGTCCAAGCGGACAGACACCCCTCCACTTT. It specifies CASSPSGQTPLHF.

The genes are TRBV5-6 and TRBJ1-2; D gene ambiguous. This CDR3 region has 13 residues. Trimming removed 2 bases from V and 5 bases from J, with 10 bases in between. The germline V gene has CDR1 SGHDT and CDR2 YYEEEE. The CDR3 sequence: CASSLQGLYGYTF. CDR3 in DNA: TGTGCCAGCAGCTTACAAGGACTATATGGCTACACCTTC.

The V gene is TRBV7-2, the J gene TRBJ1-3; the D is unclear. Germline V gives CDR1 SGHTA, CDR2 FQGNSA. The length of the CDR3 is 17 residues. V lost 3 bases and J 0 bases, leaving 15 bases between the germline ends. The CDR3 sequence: CASSFARSPSSGNTIYF. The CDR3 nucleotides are TGTGCCAGCAGCTTTGCCAGGTCACCGAGCTCTGGAAACACCATATATTTT.

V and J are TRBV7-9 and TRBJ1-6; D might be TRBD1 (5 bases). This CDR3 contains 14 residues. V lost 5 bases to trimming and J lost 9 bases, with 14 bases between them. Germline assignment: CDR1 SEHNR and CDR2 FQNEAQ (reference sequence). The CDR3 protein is CASSLQGVPSPLHF. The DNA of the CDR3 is TGTGCCAGCAGCCTCCAGGGTGTACCTTCACCCCTCCACTTT.

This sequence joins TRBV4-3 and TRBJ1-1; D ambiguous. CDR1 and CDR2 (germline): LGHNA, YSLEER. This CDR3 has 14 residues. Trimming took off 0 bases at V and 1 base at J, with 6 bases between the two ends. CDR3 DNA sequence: TGCGCCAGCAGCCAAGACCGGGGGAACACTGAAGCTTTCTTT. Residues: CASSQDRGNTEAFF.

In DNA form, the CDR3 reads TGTGCCAGTAGTATGAGGGCGGAGAGCTATGGCTACACCTTC. Amino acid sequence: CASSMRAESYGYTF. V and J are TRBV19 and TRBJ1-2; D gene ambiguous. Looked up from germline, CDR1 is LNHDA and CDR2 is SQIVND (reference sequence). Trimming removed 3 bases at V and 4 bases at J, with 12 bases between. The CDR3 sequence is 14 residues long.

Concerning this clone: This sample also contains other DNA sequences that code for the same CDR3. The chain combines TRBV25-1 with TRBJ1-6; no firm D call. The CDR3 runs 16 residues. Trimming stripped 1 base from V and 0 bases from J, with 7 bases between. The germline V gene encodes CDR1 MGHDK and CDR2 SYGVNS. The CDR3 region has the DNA TGTGCCAGCAGTGAATTTCCGAGCTCCTATAATTCACCCCTCCACTTT. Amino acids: CASSEFPSSYNSPLHF.

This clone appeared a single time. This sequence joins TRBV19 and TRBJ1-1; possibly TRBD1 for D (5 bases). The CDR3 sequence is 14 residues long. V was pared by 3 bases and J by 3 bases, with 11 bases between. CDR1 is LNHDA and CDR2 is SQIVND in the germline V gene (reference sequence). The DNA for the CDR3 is TGTGCCAGTAGTATCCAGGGTGGAGACACTGAAGCTTTCTTT. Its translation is CASSIQGGDTEAFF.

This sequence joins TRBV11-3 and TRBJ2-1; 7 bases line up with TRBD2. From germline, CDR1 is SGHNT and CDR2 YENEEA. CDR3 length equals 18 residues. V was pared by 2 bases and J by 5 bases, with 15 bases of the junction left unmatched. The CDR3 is CASSLSSAAGTLDNEQFF. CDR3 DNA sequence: TGTGCCAGCAGCTTATCGAGCGCAGCGGGAACGTTGGACAATGAGCAGTTCTTC.

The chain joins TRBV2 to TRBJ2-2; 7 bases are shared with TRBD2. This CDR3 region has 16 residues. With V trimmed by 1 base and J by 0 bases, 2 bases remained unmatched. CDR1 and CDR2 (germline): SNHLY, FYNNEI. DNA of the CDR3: TGTGCCAGCAGTGAAGAAGCGGGGACGAACACCGGGGAGCTGTTTTTT. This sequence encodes CASSEEAGTNTGELFF.